This TCR beta chain came from a study of blood T cell repertoires in COVID-19. About the research overall: The United States, Italy and Spain provided the acute and convalescent COVID-19 samples.

This CDR3 is built from 14 residues. V lost 3 bases to trimming and J lost 12 bases, with 18 bases between them. CDR1 and CDR2 (germline): SGDLS, YYNGEE. Clones were sequenced by immunoSEQ multiplex PCR, and TCRdb holds only the in-frame ones, with some missing. This sample has about 270,000 clones; 88% occur once, and the top ten carry around 2.9%. Participants came from some 23 US areas, aged roughly 18 to 95 years. Participants' reported clinical history set cohort assignment. This receptor was taken from a woman aged 45-65 years who had recovered from COVID-19. The sequenced material came from PBMCs or T cells enriched from blood (not recorded which). The genes are TRBV9 and TRBJ1-4; D gene uncertain. CDR3 sequence (DNA): TGTGCCAGCAGCGGCGGGCAGGCAGAGGAGGAACTGTTTTTT. Its translation: CASSGGQAEEELFF.